This TCR beta chain is drawn from a study of T cell responses to AZD1222 COVID-19 vaccine. Whole-study context: Both about-4-week and about-12-week second-dose recipients were combined. General study results and limits: Regions 160-218 and 743-854 dominated among vaccine-associated CD4 TCRs spanning spike.

About this clone: Its antigen is undetermined.

TCRdb keeps only in-frame clones here, not all; method: immunoSEQ multiplex PCR. The repertoire has roughly 21,000 clones, about 80% of them found once; the top ten carry roughly 40%. The CDR3 has 15 amino acids. Germline values: CDR1 LNHDA, CDR2 SQIVND (reference sequence). V dropped 5 bases and J dropped 5 bases, with 16 bases sitting between them. The input for sequencing was peripheral blood, taken on day 0 of AZD1222 vaccination. This TCR was recovered from an adult in good health. The chain employs TRBV19 and TRBJ1-5, with no clear D. In nucleotides, the CDR3 is TGTGCCAGTAGTTTTATGCAGCTCGGTTATCAGCCCCAGCATTTT. It is translated as CASSFMQLGYQPQHF. The complete variable domain, with remaining parts taken from reference TRBV19 and TRBJ1-5, reads DGGITQSPKYLFRKEGQNVTLSCEQNLNHDAMYWYRQDPGQGLRLIYYSQIVNDFQKGDIAEGYSVSREKKESFPLTVTSAQKNPTAFYLCASSFMQLGYQPQHFGDGTRLSIL.